A selection of T cell receptor beta chains follows, all from one sample in a study of blood T cell repertoires in COVID-19. Clones were sequenced by immunoSEQ multiplex PCR, and TCRdb holds only the in-frame ones, with some missing. The table includes more than 300,000 clones, more than 70% detected once. Sequencing input: peripheral blood. These receptor sequences come from a woman between 50 and 59 years old with acute or convalescent COVID-19. Both conserved end residues are part of each CDR3.

j_call | v_call | cdr3_aa
TRBJ1-6 | TRBV6-6 | CASRSGTGGSPLHF
TRBJ2-5 | TRBV11-2 | CASSLGIGSRGETQYF
TRBJ1-2 | TRBV6-1 | CASSEIGGIGGYTF
TRBJ1-2 | TRBV11-2 | CASSPQLEGAPGYTF
TRBJ2-1 | TRBV9 | CASSFRELAGGEDNEQFF
TRBJ1-5 | TRBV4-1 | CASSRSGGNQPQHF
TRBJ2-1 | TRBV4-1 | CASSQVLPNEQFF
TRBJ2-5 | TRBV7-2 | CASSPVPWRGRGETQYF
TRBJ2-1 | TRBV5-1 | CASSKGLVGNEQFF
TRBJ1-3 | TRBV5-5 | CASSLEQTSGNTIYF
TRBJ2-7 | TRBV10-3 | CAISELLSGRRAYEQYF
TRBJ1-2 | TRBV7-2 | CASSLGTGGPYGYTF
TRBJ2-7 | TRBV9 | CASSVEYPTSVGTYEQYF
TRBJ2-1 | TRBV5-1 | CASSDTGGSYNEQFF
TRBJ2-1 | TRBV24-1 | CATSDGTSGGLYNEQFF
TRBJ1-4 | TRBV5-5 | CASRRGQGNEKLFF
TRBJ1-1 | TRBV30 | CAWSVPRQKAFF